The source of this T cell receptor beta chain is a study of shared clonotypes between healthy human individuals. Study as a whole: Plates per donor: three CD4 naive, three CD4 memory, two CD8 naive, one CD8 memory. Study-wide findings and caveats: In this cohort, only blood was sampled, and tissue repertoires likely differ. Represented diversity, genetic and exposure-history alike, was limited by few donors. Rarefaction exposed incomplete sorted-subset sequencing despite large depth.

A remark on this clone: Its antigen is currently unknown.

Sequenced by immunoSEQ multiplex PCR; TCRdb stores in-frame clones only, minus some. The repertoire has about 2.1 million clones, 93% of them found once; the top ten carry approximately 1.6%. CD45RO negativity and positive selection for CCR7 defined naive CD8 cells, a population that excluded terminally differentiated effector memory CD45RA+ cells. The CDR3 totals 15 residues. The V and J ends lost 0 bases and 4 bases respectively, with 13 bases between them. Germline CDR1 and CDR2: MGHRA and YSYEKL. The chain combines TRBV4-1 with TRBJ2-7; the D is unclear. The sequenced material came from naive CD8+ T cells from PBMCs. The sequence derives from a man aged 18 to 30 in good health. Some clones in this sample may be carry-over from other donors' samples. CDR3 sequence (DNA): TGCGCCAGCAGCCAAGAGCTGGCCTTTGGGTACGAGCAGTACTTC. It yields the protein CASSQELAFGYEQYF.